These 14 T cell receptor beta chains originate from one sample sequenced in a study of long-term antiretroviral therapy in people with HIV (dated by TCRdb to between 2021 and 2024). The immunoSEQ hsTCRB v3.0 assay was used at survey level resolution to sequence the TRB variable region. TCRdb re-hosts the immuneACCESS table, in-frame sequences only. Its copies lack some clones; in the studies checked, an unresolved V gene accounts for under half of them, and the cause for the rest is not known. In this sample the table shows around 23,000 clones, approximately 80% of which occur a single time. The ten largest clones represent approximately 5.5% of the sample. The material was unsorted PBMCs, obtained 4.4 years after starting antiretroviral therapy. Source of these receptors: a man younger than 45 with HIV.

This chain uses TRBV5-6 with TRBJ2-7; 7 bases agree with TRBD2. This CDR3 comprises 13 residues. Germline V gives CDR1 SGHDT, CDR2 YYEEEE. The ends lost 0 bases at V and 6 bases at J; junction bases unmatched: 3. This chain's CDR3 is CASSLGAGIEQYF. The CDR3 DNA sequence: TGTGCCAGCAGCTTGGGAGCGGGGATCGAGCAGTACTTC. Looking up the rest from reference TRBV5-6 and TRBJ2-7 gives the full variable domain: DAGVTQSPTHLIKTRGQQVTLRCSPKSGHDTVSWYQQALGQGPQFIFQYYEEEERQRGNFPDRFSGHQFPNYSSELNVNALLLGDSALYLCASSLGAGIEQYFGPGTRLTVT.

This clone was observed a handful of times. The CDR3 loop is CASSLGQTGELFF. Here the CDR3 DNA reads TGTGCCAGCAGCTTGGGGCAAACCGGGGAGCTGTTTTTT. This chain links TRBV5-4 with TRBJ2-2; D gene ambiguous. The germline V gene encodes CDR1 SGHNT and CDR2 YYREEE (reference sequence). The CDR3 totals 13 residues. Between the trimmed V and J ends, which lost 0 bases and 5 bases, there was a span of 5 bases.

The chain carries TRBV19 and TRBJ2-7; 10 bases map to TRBD1. CDR1 is LNHDA and CDR2 is SQIVND in the germline V gene (reference sequence). CDR3 size: 14 residues. The trim removed 6 bases at V and 5 bases at J, leaving 7 bases unmatched. CDR3 in DNA: TGTGCCAGTAGCGCCGGGACAGGGGCCAACGAGCAGTACTTC. It translates to CASSAGTGANEQYF.

The V call is TRBV5-6, the J call TRBJ2-7; D may match TRBD1 or TRBD2 (5 bases each). Per germline, CDR1 SGHDT and CDR2 YYEEEE. The V end lost 3 bases, the J end lost 3 bases, and 13 bases lay between the germline ends. The CDR3 is made up of 14 amino acids. CDR3 coding DNA: TGTGCCAGCAGCTCGGGACCGAAAGTCTACGAGCAGTACTTC. This encodes CASSSGPKVYEQYF.

The chain recombines TRBV6-5 with TRBJ1-3; D not resolved. Per the germline V gene, CDR1 is MNHEY and CDR2 is SVGAGI. This CDR3 region has 15 residues. V gave up 0 bases and J gave up 7 bases, with 13 bases separating them. CDR3 sequence reads: CASSYSSGIGNTIYF. In nucleotides, the CDR3 is TGTGCCAGCAGTTACTCATCCGGGATTGGGAACACCATATATTTT.

The chain carries TRBV15 and TRBJ1-3; 8 bases fit TRBD1. CDR1 is LNHNV, CDR2 YYDKDF, per germline (reference sequence). V shed 3 bases and J 2 bases; nucleotides not matched to a gene: 6. The CDR3 covers 16 residues. The CDR3 coding sequence is TGTGCCACCAGCAGGGACAGGGTAGTTGCTGGAAACACCATATATTTT. Its protein product is CATSRDRVVAGNTIYF.

This chain joins TRBV6-1 and TRBJ1-2; 7 bases match TRBD1. The V segment lost 6 bases and the J segment 8 bases; nucleotides outside the gene matches: 3. This CDR3 has 11 residues. Germline CDR1 and CDR2: MNHNS and SASEGT. This CDR3 is CASRPGQGYTF. The CDR3 nucleotides are TGTGCCAGCAGACCGGGACAGGGCTACACCTTC.

This clone was observed a handful of times. This chain's CDR3 is CASSLDVWGNSPLHF. The DNA for the CDR3 is TGTGCCAGCAGCTTGGATGTTTGGGGTAATTCACCCCTCCACTTT. The chain employs TRBV5-8 and TRBJ1-6; no clear D gene. From germline, CDR1 is SGHTS and CDR2 YDEGEE. V dropped 0 bases and J dropped 6 bases, with 10 bases sitting between them. The CDR3 runs to 15 residues.

As DNA, the CDR3 is TGCGCCAGCAGTGAGTCTGGGCGGCCAGATACGCAGTATTTT. Its protein is CASSESGRPDTQYF. The chain recombines TRBV10-1 with TRBJ2-3; no clear D. The V end lost 0 bases, the J end lost 4 bases, and 8 bases lay between the germline ends. The CDR3 totals 14 residues. Germline V gene lookup returns CDR1 WNHNN and CDR2 SYGVQD (reference sequence).

This clone has more than one count but fewer than ten. The chain uses TRBV7-8 and TRBJ2-7; D is ambiguous. This CDR3 is 13 amino acids long. Trimming left V 2 bases short and J 3 bases short, with 8 bases between. The germline CDR1 and CDR2 sequences are SGHVS and FQNEAQ. CDR3 DNA sequence: TGTGCCAGCAGCTTAAGTCCGGGCTACGAGCAGTACTTC. Translation gives CASSLSPGYEQYF. The complete variable domain, with remaining parts taken from reference TRBV7-8 and TRBJ2-7, reads GAGVSQSPRYKVAKRGQDVALRCDPISGHVSLFWYQQALGQGPEFLTYFQNEAQLDKSGLPSDRFFAERPEGSVSTLKIQRTQQEDSAVYLCASSLSPGYEQYFGPGTRLTVT.

The V gene is TRBV10-3, the J gene TRBJ1-1, with a possible D match to TRBD1 (6 bases). Trimming took off 2 bases at V and 5 bases at J, with 15 bases between the two ends. CDR1 is ENHRY and CDR2 is SYGVKD in the germline V gene. This CDR3 region has 15 residues. CDR3 region: CAISEVLRGQTEAFF. The CDR3 DNA reads TGTGCCATCAGTGAGGTCCTTCGGGGGCAGACTGAAGCTTTCTTT.

The chain joins TRBV10-2 to TRBJ2-7, with TRBD2 matching 13 bases. The CDR3 is 14 amino acids. Trimming took 8 bases from V and 5 from J; bases not matched to a gene: 6. Germline values: CDR1 WSHSY, CDR2 SAAADI. This chain's CDR3 is CASLGLAGDHEQYF. CDR3 sequence (DNA): TGCGCCAGCCTTGGACTAGCGGGAGACCACGAGCAGTACTTC.

The J gene is TRBJ1-4, the V gene TRBV9; D perhaps matches TRBD1 (5 bases). V was pared by 0 bases and J by 3 bases, with 27 bases between. In germline, CDR1 is SGDLS, CDR2 YYNGEE. This CDR3 comprises 21 residues. The CDR3 region is CASSVAGVGAGRKMANEKLFF. DNA for the CDR3: TGTGCCAGCAGCGTAGCGGGAGTTGGGGCAGGGAGAAAAATGGCTAATGAAAAACTGTTTTTT. The whole variable domain, remainder taken from reference TRBV9 and TRBJ1-4, is DSGVTQTPKHLITATGQRVTLRCSPRSGDLSVYWYQQSLDQGLQFLIQYYNGEERAKGNILERFSAQQFPDLHSELNLSSLELGDSALYFCASSVAGVGAGRKMANEKLFFGSGTQLSVL.

This clone showed up just a few times. CDR3 sequence: CASSIRSSNQPQHF. CDR3 coding DNA: TGTGCCAGTAGTATACGGTCCAGCAATCAGCCCCAGCATTTT. This sequence joins TRBV19 and TRBJ1-5, with no clear D. The length of the CDR3 is 14 residues. Germline CDR1 LNHDA, CDR2 SQIVND (reference sequence). The V and J ends lost 2 bases and 1 base respectively, with 6 bases between them.